These 28 T cell receptor beta chains originate from one sample sequenced in a study of T cells in localized non-small cell lung cancer. TCRdb keeps only in-frame clones here, not all; method: immunoSEQ multiplex PCR. The sample consists of thousands of clones, 23% of them appearing once. Sequenced here: lung tumor tissue, sampled before any cancer treatment. Receptors originate from a woman between 35 and 75 years old with stage I lung adenocarcinoma.

The chain employs TRBV11-3 and TRBJ1-6, with D unclear. V gave up 3 bases and J gave up 7 bases, with 13 bases separating them. The CDR3 has 15 residues. The germline CDR1 and CDR2 sequences are SGHNT and YENEEA. The CDR3 here is CASSLGRRGNSPLHF. CDR3 nucleotide sequence: TGTGCCAGCAGCTTGGGCCGCCGAGGGAATTCACCCCTCCACTTT.

This chain links TRBV12-5 with TRBJ2-3; perhaps TRBD2 as D (5 bases). Germline V lookup: CDR1 LGHNT, CDR2 FRNRAP. Trimming shortened V by 2 bases and J by 9 bases, and 24 bases separated the two germline ends. The CDR3 runs 17 residues. CDR3 residues: CASGLPPDLRRPGTQYF. DNA of the CDR3: TGTGCTAGTGGTTTGCCACCCGACCTCCGGCGACCGGGGACGCAGTATTTT.

The chain has TRBV10-2 and TRBJ2-1, with TRBD2 matching 11 bases. The CDR3 has 14 residues. V was clipped by 7 bases and J by 7 bases; unmatched bases: 6. CDR1 and CDR2 from the germline V gene are WSHSY and SAAADI. CDR3: CASTVAGGPNEQFF. The DNA for the CDR3 is TGCGCCAGCACCGTAGCGGGGGGGCCGAATGAGCAGTTCTTC.

The chain employs TRBV23-1 and TRBJ2-5, with unresolved D. TRBV23-1 is treated as an ORF (open reading frame) with a function not yet certain. Trimming stripped 0 bases from V and 1 base from J, with 12 bases between. This CDR3 has 16 amino acids. CDR3 nucleotides: TGCGCCAGCAGTCAATCCCCTGACCTCTGCCAAGAGACCCAGTACTTC. This sequence encodes CASSQSPDLCQETQYF.

This clone came up a few times. The chain has TRBV1 and TRBJ2-4; TRBD1, the table's D call, was not compared with the DNA. TRBV1 is designated a pseudogene. This CDR3 region has 14 residues. The CDR3 region is CASTQTGGKNIQYF. DNA for the CDR3: TGCGCCAGCACCCAGACAGGGGGCAAAAACATTCAGTACTTC.

This chain links TRBV9 with TRBJ2-3; D not resolved. Germline CDR1 SGDLS, CDR2 YYNGEE. There are 12 residues in the CDR3. V was clipped by 5 bases and J by 6 bases, with 10 bases between them. The CDR3 DNA sequence: TGTGCCAGCAGTCTCGACGGGGATACGCAGTATTTT. The encoded protein is CASSLDGDTQYF. The full variable domain, its missing parts supplied by reference TRBV9 and TRBJ2-3, is DSGVTQTPKHLITATGQRVTLRCSPRSGDLSVYWYQQSLDQGLQFLIQYYNGEERAKGNILERFSAQQFPDLHSELNLSSLELGDSALYFCASSLDGDTQYFGPGTRLTVL.

This chain joins TRBV19 and TRBJ1-1, with a possible D match to TRBD1 (6 bases). The CDR3 is 15 residues long. The V gene's germline CDR1 is LNHDA and CDR2 SQIVND (reference sequence). V was clipped by 7 bases and J by 4 bases, with 19 bases between them. This CDR3 reads CASIPPAQGSTEAFF. Here the CDR3 DNA reads TGTGCCAGTATTCCGCCCGCTCAGGGGAGCACTGAAGCTTTCTTT.

This clone has a handful of counts. The genes are TRBV6-8 and TRBJ1-6; D possibly corresponds to TRBD1 (6 bases). The ends were cut back, 6 bases at V and 5 bases at J, with 11 bases in the middle. Germline values: CDR1 MNHGY, CDR2 SAAAGT. The CDR3 has 14 residues. The CDR3, as DNA: TGTGCCAGCAGCAACCGGGACAATAATTCACCCCTCCACTTT. Translation gives CASSNRDNNSPLHF.

This clone was detected only a few times. The V and J genes are TRBV6-8 and TRBJ2-4; the D is unclear. Per the germline V gene, CDR1 is MNHGY and CDR2 is SAAAGT. This CDR3 contains 15 residues. V was pared by 5 bases and J by 1 base, with 12 bases between. DNA of the CDR3: TGTGCCAGCAGTCGCCACCACTTCGCCAAAAACATTCAGTACTTC. Translating it yields CASSRHHFAKNIQYF.

The chain recombines TRBV6-8 with TRBJ1-2, with a possible D match to TRBD1 (5 bases). V was pared by 6 bases and J by 2 bases, with 19 bases between. Germline V CDR1 and CDR2: MNHGY, SAAAGT. The CDR3 totals 16 residues. CDR3 DNA: TGTGCCAGCAGCAAAGGGTACAGGAACGTAAACTATGGCTACACCTTC. Translating it yields CASSKGYRNVNYGYTF.

There are a few counts of this clone. The chain couples TRBV11-3 to TRBJ2-7, with no clear D. Trimming took 1 base from V and 1 from J, leaving 8 bases between them. The CDR3 consists of 14 residues. Germline loops: CDR1 SGHNT, CDR2 YENEEA. The CDR3 coding sequence is TGTGCCAGCAGCTTAGGGACGGTGTCCTACGAGCAGTACTTC. Translated, it gives CASSLGTVSYEQYF.

The chain joins TRBV6-8 to TRBJ2-2, with D possibly being TRBD2 (6 bases). The V end lost 0 bases, the J end lost 6 bases, and 11 bases lay between the germline ends. The CDR3 loop spans 15 amino acids. The germline gives CDR1 MNHGY, CDR2 SAAAGT. In nucleotides, the CDR3 is TGTGCCAGCAGTTACTCTCGTACTAGCTCCGGGGAGCTGTTTTTT. Its protein is CASSYSRTSSGELFF.

In regard to this clone: Germline is not matched at one junction end, which may reflect a read error. V usage is TRBV6-8 and J usage is TRBJ1-1, with D tentatively TRBD1 (6 bases). Germline CDR1 reads MNHGY; CDR2 reads SAAAGT. The length of the CDR3 is 13 residues. CDR3 DNA: TGTGCCATCAGTGGGGGACACTACACTGAAGCTTTCTTT. Its protein is CAISGGHYTEAFF.

There are a few counts of this clone. V and J are TRBV5-1 and TRBJ2-3; 8 nucleotides align to TRBD2. The CDR3 consists of 15 residues. V shed 1 base and J 3 bases; nucleotides not matched to a gene: 4. Germline V gives CDR1 SGHRS, CDR2 YFSETQ. CDR3 coding DNA: TGCGCCAGCAGCTTGCAAGCGGGGGTTACAGATACGCAGTATTTT. Amino acid sequence: CASSLQAGVTDTQYF.

The J gene is TRBJ2-3, the V gene TRBV6-8, with TRBD2 matching over 12 bases. The J segment lost 3 bases and the V segment lost 4 bases, leaving 8 bases of the junction unmatched. Germline loops: CDR1 MNHGY, CDR2 SAAAGT. CDR3 length: 17 amino acids. The CDR3 sequence is CASSFRTSGVGTDTQYF. The CDR3 region has the DNA TGTGCCAGCAGTTTCCGGACTAGCGGGGTTGGGACAGATACGCAGTATTTT.

Only one count was recorded for this clone. Other DNA sequences in the sample encode the same CDR3. This rearrangement joins TRBV19 to TRBJ2-5; TRBD2 is a possible D gene (6 bases). The CDR3 is 14 amino acids. Trimming pared 1 base from V and 3 bases from J, leaving 9 bases between. Germline CDR1 LNHDA, CDR2 SQIVND (reference sequence). CDR3 residues: CASSIVGGKETQYF. The CDR3 nucleotides read TGTGCCAGTAGTATAGTGGGGGGAAAAGAGACCCAGTACTTC. Combining the CDR3 with reference TRBV19 and TRBJ2-5 gives the whole variable domain DGGITQSPKYLFRKEGQNVTLSCEQNLNHDAMYWYRQDPGQGLRLIYYSQIVNDFQKGDIAEGYSVSREKKESFPLTVTSAQKNPTAFYLCASSIVGGKETQYFGPGTRLLVL.

V usage is TRBV9 and J usage is TRBJ2-7; the D is unclear. V was cut by 5 bases and J by 6 bases, with 15 bases left in between. The germline gives CDR1 SGDLS, CDR2 YYNGEE. This CDR3 has 13 amino acids. The CDR3, as DNA: TGTGCCAGCAGTGCTTCGGCATACAGCGAGCAGTACTTC. This codes for CASSASAYSEQYF.

This clone was counted between two and nine times. The chain employs TRBV11-3 and TRBJ1-1; tentative D call: TRBD1 (5 bases). Germline CDR1 reads SGHNT; CDR2 reads YENEEA. This CDR3 comprises 14 residues. Deletions cut 5 bases from V and 0 bases from J, with 10 bases between. CDR3 in amino acids: CASSVDSMNTEAFF. The DNA for the CDR3 is TGTGCCAGCAGCGTCGACAGTATGAACACTGAAGCTTTCTTT. The full variable domain, in which reference TRBV11-3 and TRBJ1-1 provide the parts outside the CDR3, is EAGVVQSPRYKIIEKKQPVAFWCNPISGHNTLYWYLQNLGQGPELLIRYENEEAVDDSQLPKDRFSAERLKGVDSTLKIQPAELGDSAVYLCASSVDSMNTEAFFGQGTRLTVV.

This clone is medium-sized by share. The chain recombines TRBV6-8 with TRBJ1-2; 9 bases fit TRBD1. Germline loops: CDR1 MNHGY, CDR2 SAAAGT. The CDR3 is 14 residues long. V dropped 4 bases and J dropped 4; count of bases not matched to a gene: 4. CDR3 DNA: TGTGCCAGCAGTTCGGACAGGGGCGGCTATGGCTACACCTTC. It is translated as CASSSDRGGYGYTF.

The chain has TRBV18 and TRBJ1-1, with no clear D. V shed 1 base and J shed 4 bases, with 13 bases lying between them. Germline V gene lookup returns CDR1 KGHSH and CDR2 LQKENI. There are 15 residues in the CDR3. CDR3 sequence reads: CASSPLSAGGTEAFF. CDR3 bases: TGTGCCAGCTCACCACTCAGTGCAGGTGGCACTGAAGCTTTCTTT.

This clone showed up just a few times. The chain couples TRBV11-3 to TRBJ2-3, with no clear D. The CDR3 consists of 16 residues. The germline V gene encodes CDR1 SGHNT and CDR2 YENEEA. V gave up 3 bases and J gave up 2 bases, with 15 bases separating them. CDR3 residues: CASSFVPDHTTDTQYF. The DNA for the CDR3 is TGTGCCAGCAGCTTTGTCCCGGACCACACCACAGATACGCAGTATTTT.

The V and J genes are TRBV6-8 and TRBJ1-5, with 7 positions matching TRBD1. Germline CDR1 MNHGY, CDR2 SAAAGT. The CDR3 contains 16 residues. Trimming cost V 6 bases and J 0 bases; bases outside gene matches: 8. The CDR3 sequence: CASRQGFEVSNQPQHF. The CDR3 DNA reads TGTGCCAGCAGACAGGGGTTCGAGGTTAGCAATCAGCCCCAGCATTTT.

The J gene is TRBJ1-4, the V gene TRBV2, with 8 bases fitting TRBD1. V shed 6 bases and J 4 bases; nucleotides not matched to a gene: 7. The CDR3 has 15 amino acids. Germline CDR1 reads SNHLY; CDR2 reads FYNNEI. The CDR3 DNA sequence: TGTGCCAGCAGGGTCACAGGGGGGTTTAATGAAAAACTGTTTTTT. Residues: CASRVTGGFNEKLFF. Full variable domain (remainder filled in from reference TRBV2 and TRBJ1-4): EPEVTQTPSHQVTQMGQEVILRCVPISNHLYFYWYRQILGQKVEFLVSFYNNEISEKSEIFDDQFSVERPDGSNFTLKIRSTKLEDSAMYFCASRVTGGFNEKLFFGSGTQLSVL.

The chain carries TRBV19 and TRBJ2-3, with 7 positions matching TRBD1. The CDR3 covers 15 residues. The trim removed 10 bases at V and 1 base at J, leaving 11 bases unmatched. CDR1 is LNHDA, CDR2 SQIVND, per germline (reference sequence). CDR3 protein: CATKGASFGTDTQYF. The CDR3 nucleotides read TGTGCCACAAAGGGGGCTAGCTTTGGCACAGATACGCAGTATTTT.

This clone was seen only a few times. V usage is TRBV11-3 and J usage is TRBJ2-1; 7 bases agree with TRBD2. The CDR3 covers 15 residues. Germline trimming cut 2 bases from V and 2 bases from J; bases unmatched to any gene: 3. CDR1 is SGHNT and CDR2 is YENEEA in the germline V gene. CDR3 amino acids: CASSLRGGTYNEQFF. For the CDR3, the DNA is TGTGCCAGCAGCTTAAGGGGAGGGACCTACAATGAGCAGTTCTTC.

Sample share makes this clone medium-sized (0.01 to 0.1%). The rearrangement links TRBV11-3 to TRBJ1-4; no reliable D call. Germline V CDR1 and CDR2: SGHNT, YENEEA. The CDR3 sequence is 14 residues long. Trimming took 0 bases from V and 5 from J, leaving 7 bases between them. The CDR3: CASSLESNNEKLFF. The CDR3 nucleotides are TGTGCCAGCAGCTTAGAAAGTAACAATGAAAAACTGTTTTTT.

The sample holds a few counts of this clone. The J gene is TRBJ1-5, the V gene TRBV6-8; D gene ambiguous. From germline, CDR1 is MNHGY and CDR2 SAAAGT. The CDR3 runs 13 residues. V was cut by 3 bases and J by 4 bases, with 7 bases left in between. CDR3: CASSYTRNQPQHF. The CDR3 DNA follows: TGTGCCAGCAGTTATACCCGGAATCAGCCCCAGCATTTT.

By proportion, this clone is large. This rearrangement joins TRBV11-3 to TRBJ1-1, with D possibly matching TRBD1 (6 bases). CDR3 length: 14 amino acids. V gave up 4 bases and J gave up 1 base, with 10 bases separating them. Looked up from germline, CDR1 is SGHNT and CDR2 is YENEEA. The CDR3: CASSSMGANTEAFF. The CDR3 bases are TGTGCCAGCAGCTCGATGGGGGCGAACACTGAAGCTTTCTTT.